One sample yielded the 27 T cell receptor beta chains listed below, sequenced in a study of T cell repertoires in cytomegalovirus infection. TCRdb reprocessed the reads via MiXCR and lists one record per CDR3 protein. In the table there are a few hundred thousand distinct CDR3 sequences, over 15% of which are singletons. The sample taken for sequencing was PBMCs. The receptors shown here come from a human donor in good health (CMV status not recorded). Some clones in this sample may be carry-over from other donors' samples.

Many counts were recorded for this clonotype. The chain recombines TRBV7-2 with TRBJ2-1; 10 nucleotides match TRBD2. V trimming: 2 bases; J trimming: 6 bases; junction bases outside the gene matches: 4. Germline-derived CDR1 and CDR2 are SGHTA and FQGNSA. The CDR3 is 15 amino acids. CDR3 in DNA: TGTGCCAGCAGCTTAAGCGGGGGGGCCACCAATGAGCAGTTCTTC. Translating gives CASSLSGGATNEQFF.

The chain links TRBV7-8 to TRBJ1-5; D is ambiguous. The germline V gene encodes CDR1 SGHVS and CDR2 FQNEAQ. The CDR3 loop spans 15 amino acids. The V gene lost 2 bases and the J gene lost 3 bases, with 11 bases spanning the gap. The CDR3 region has the DNA TGTGCCAGCAGCTTATCGATCAGCCTCAATCAGCCCCAGCATTTT. Translating gives CASSLSISLNQPQHF. The entire variable domain, with the rest obtained from reference TRBV7-8 and TRBJ1-5, is as follows: GAGVSQSPRYKVAKRGQDVALRCDPISGHVSLFWYQQALGQGPEFLTYFQNEAQLDKSGLPSDRFFAERPEGSVSTLKIQRTQQEDSAVYLCASSLSISLNQPQHFGDGTRLSIL.

This clonotype has just a few counts. CDR3 nucleotides: TGTGCCAGCGGAAGGACAGGGACCTACAATGAGCAGTTCTTC. This gives the protein CASGRTGTYNEQFF. V usage is TRBV6-1 and J usage is TRBJ2-1; 8 bases fit TRBD1. Germline V gene lookup returns CDR1 MNHNS and CDR2 SASEGT. CDR3 length equals 14 residues. V trimming: 8 bases; J trimming: 2 bases; junction bases outside the gene matches: 5.

There are many counts of this clonotype. The chain combines TRBV10-3 with TRBJ2-3; either TRBD1 or TRBD2 may fit D (5 bases each). Germline values: CDR1 ENHRY, CDR2 SYGVKD. This CDR3 has 12 amino acids. V was cut by 10 bases and J by 12 bases, with 20 bases left in between. The chain's CDR3 is CATWGSGGGQYF. In DNA, the CDR3 is TGTGCCACCTGGGGGTCGGGCGGTGGTCAGTATTTT.

This clonotype was seen many times. The V and J genes are TRBV12-3 or TRBV12-4 and TRBJ2-1; 8 bases match TRBD2. V lost 6 bases and J lost 8; bases outside the gene matches: 15. This CDR3 has 16 residues. CDR3 protein: CASSYPTRGGRDEQFF. In DNA form, the CDR3 reads TGTGCCAGCAGCTACCCCACCCGGGGGGGCCGAGATGAGCAGTTCTTC.

CDR3 sequence (DNA): TGCAGTGCTTACGCGGCGGGGGGCTCGCAGTTCTTC. Protein: CSAYAAGGSQFF. This chain uses TRBV20-1 with TRBJ2-1, with 8 nucleotides matching TRBD2. This CDR3 has 12 residues. Per germline, CDR1 DFQATT and CDR2 SNEGSKA (reference sequence). The V segment lost 5 bases and the J segment 12 bases; nucleotides outside the gene matches: 9.

This clonotype was counted between two and nine times. The chain combines TRBV10-3 with TRBJ2-1; 10 bases are shared with TRBD2. Germline V gene data show CDR1 as ENHRY and CDR2 as SYGVKD. The CDR3 length is 17 residues. The V gene end was trimmed by 2 bases and the J gene end by 0 bases; junction bases not matched to a gene: 4. The CDR3 reads CAISERASGSSYNEQFF. DNA of the CDR3: TGTGCCATCAGTGAGAGGGCTAGCGGGAGCTCCTACAATGAGCAGTTCTTC.

This clonotype occurred many times. This chain connects TRBV5-4 to TRBJ2-3; 7 bases agree with TRBD2. V gave up 4 bases and J gave up 8 bases; unmatched junction bases: 16. Germline V gene data show CDR1 as SGHNT and CDR2 as YYREEE (reference sequence). The CDR3 extends over 16 amino acids. The CDR3 sequence: CASSARLAGVVGTQYF. The DNA for the CDR3 is TGTGCCAGCAGCGCCCGACTAGCAGGAGTTGTTGGTACGCAGTATTTT.

This clonotype has just a few counts. The rearrangement uses TRBV10-3 and TRBJ1-1; a possible D gene is TRBD1 (6 bases). Looked up from germline, CDR1 is ENHRY and CDR2 is SYGVKD. With 5 bases removed from V and 1 base from J, the gap between germline ends came to 11 bases. The CDR3 spans 14 residues. Here the CDR3 DNA reads TGTGCCATCAGTTCACAGGGCGGGAACACTGAAGCTTTCTTT. Protein: CAISSQGGNTEAFF.

This clonotype was picked up one time. The CDR3 DNA reads TGTGCCAGCAGCGGAATCCCTCGGACAGATCTAAATAATTCACCCCTCCACTTT. Translated: CASSGIPRTDLNNSPLHF. The V gene is TRBV9, the J gene TRBJ1-6; perhaps TRBD1 as D (6 bases). The germline V and J ends were trimmed by 3 bases and 5 bases, with 21 bases remaining between them. Looked up from germline, CDR1 is SGDLS and CDR2 is YYNGEE. The CDR3 covers 18 residues.

This clonotype was observed at least ten times. The rearrangement links TRBV7-2 to TRBJ2-5; D not resolved. This CDR3 contains 13 residues. CDR1 is SGHTA and CDR2 is FQGNSA in the germline V gene. V dropped 3 bases and J dropped 2 bases, with 7 bases sitting between them. As DNA, the CDR3 is TGTGCCAGCAGCTTTGACTGGCAAGAGACCCAGTACTTC. Its translation: CASSFDWQETQYF.

The chain uses TRBV2 and TRBJ2-1; D not resolved. Per germline, CDR1 SNHLY and CDR2 FYNNEI. The CDR3 consists of 11 residues. The CDR3 loop is CAGAEVDEQFF. The CDR3 DNA sequence: TGTGCAGGTGCTGAAGTCGATGAGCAGTTCTTC.

This clonotype was observed many times. This rearrangement joins TRBV7-2 to TRBJ2-5; TRBD2 matches 13 bases. Unmatched junction bases numbered 6, after V lost 3 bases and J lost 5 bases. The CDR3 has 16 residues. The V gene's germline CDR1 is SGHTA and CDR2 FQGNSA. This chain's CDR3 is CASSFFGTSGKETQYF. The CDR3 nucleotides read TGTGCCAGCAGCTTCTTCGGGACTAGCGGGAAGGAGACCCAGTACTTC.

This clonotype was seen more than once but under ten times. The chain combines TRBV7-2 with TRBJ2-1, with D unresolved. The CDR3 contains 12 residues. V was pared by 5 bases and J by 9 bases, with 11 bases between. Per the germline V gene, CDR1 is SGHTA and CDR2 is FQGNSA. The CDR3 DNA sequence: TGTGCCAGCAGCCTTCCTGGGCGTGAGCAGTTCTTC. Amino acid sequence: CASSLPGREQFF.

The chain links TRBV18 to TRBJ1-2, with 8 bases that match TRBD1. The CDR3 sequence is 15 residues long. With V trimmed by 1 base and J by 2 bases, 3 bases remained unmatched. Per germline, CDR1 KGHSH and CDR2 LQKENI. The CDR3 DNA reads TGTGCCAGCTCACCACTGCGACAGGGGAACTATGGCTACACCTTC. It encodes CASSPLRQGNYGYTF.

There are many counts of this clonotype. The chain has TRBV7-8 and TRBJ1-2, with D perhaps matching TRBD1 (6 bases). The CDR3 covers 14 residues. CDR1 is SGHVS, CDR2 FQNEAQ, per germline. V was trimmed by 3 bases and J by 4 bases, leaving 12 bases between them. The CDR3 is CASSLLQGVYGYTF. The CDR3 nucleotides are TGTGCCAGCAGCTTGTTACAGGGAGTCTATGGCTACACCTTC.

This clonotype was seen at least ten times. This chain uses TRBV7-8 with TRBJ2-1; 12 bases are shared with TRBD2. The CDR3 runs 16 residues. V lost 5 bases to trimming and J lost 6 bases; unmatched junction nucleotides: 8. Germline CDR1 SGHVS, CDR2 FQNEAQ. CDR3 DNA: TGTGCCAGCAGCACCCTCCGGGGACTAGCGGGCAATGAGCAGTTCTTC. This sequence encodes CASSTLRGLAGNEQFF.

This clonotype has a handful of counts. This chain links TRBV7-9 with TRBJ2-7; D possibly uses TRBD1 or TRBD2 (6 bases each). This CDR3 has 13 residues. The V gene lost 1 base and the J gene lost 7 bases, with 11 bases spanning the gap. Germline V gene sequence: CDR1 SEHNR, CDR2 FQNEAQ (reference sequence). CDR3 DNA: TGTGCCAGCAGCTTAGGGGGGGCGGGGGAGCAGTACTTC. Residues: CASSLGGAGEQYF. The variable domain in full, with the rest retrieved from reference TRBV7-9 and TRBJ2-7, is DTGVSQNPRHKITKRGQNVTFRCDPISEHNRLYWYRQTLGQGPEFLTYFQNEAQLEKSRLLSDRFSAERPKGSFSTLEIQRTEQGDSAMYLCASSLGGAGEQYFGPGTRLTVT.

This clonotype appeared a few times. The V gene is TRBV4-3, the J gene TRBJ2-5; no clear D. The germline V gene encodes CDR1 LGHNA and CDR2 YSLEER. Trimming left V 0 bases short and J 1 base short, with 9 bases between. The CDR3 totals 15 residues. The CDR3 region has the DNA TGCGCCAGCAGCCAAGATGGGTCAGGCCAAGAGACCCAGTACTTC. Protein: CASSQDGSGQETQYF.

The chain has TRBV20-1 and TRBJ1-2, with 8 bases lining up with TRBD1. The V gene end was trimmed by 6 bases and the J gene end by 4 bases; junction bases not matched to a gene: 10. CDR1 DFQATT and CDR2 SNEGSKA come from the germline V gene (reference sequence). The CDR3 has 14 amino acids. The CDR3 loop reads CSARGQGEAYGYTF. CDR3 in DNA: TGCAGTGCCCGAGGACAGGGAGAGGCCTATGGCTACACCTTC.

This clonotype was detected ten times or more. This chain connects TRBV7-4 to TRBJ1-5, with D uncertain. From germline, CDR1 is SGHVT and CDR2 SQSDAQ. Trimming removed 3 bases at V and 12 bases at J, with 12 bases between. The CDR3 is made up of 12 amino acids. In nucleotides, the CDR3 is TGTGCCAGCAGCTTGGAAGGGAGGGTCCAGCATTTT. Protein: CASSLEGRVQHF.

This clonotype was found many times. The gene calls are TRBV7-9 and TRBJ2-7, with no clear D. Germline CDR1 is SEHNR and CDR2 is FQNEAQ (reference sequence). CDR3 length equals 15 residues. V was shortened by 5 bases and J by 1 base, with 15 bases between the two germline ends. DNA for the CDR3: TGTGCCAGCAGCACGTCTAAGTCCCCGTCCTACGAGCAGTACTTC. Its translation: CASSTSKSPSYEQYF.

The sample holds many counts of this clonotype. The rearrangement joins TRBV7-2 to TRBJ2-1; no clear D gene. Trimming pared 0 bases from V and 10 bases from J, leaving 13 bases between. The CDR3 is 14 residues long. Germline V CDR1 and CDR2: SGHTA, FQGNSA. The DNA for the CDR3 is TGTGCCAGCAGCTTAGCGCCAACTACCCAAGAGCAGTTCTTC. Protein product: CASSLAPTTQEQFF.

This clonotype was picked up many times. V gene TRBV10-3 combines with J gene TRBJ2-6, with D possibly being TRBD1 or TRBD2 (5 bases each). The CDR3 has 17 amino acids. V lost 8 bases and J 2 bases, leaving 19 bases between the germline ends. The germline gives CDR1 ENHRY, CDR2 SYGVKD. CDR3 DNA: TGTGCCATCCGGGGAGACGACAGCGACACTGGGGCCAACGTCCTGACTTTC. It specifies CAIRGDDSDTGANVLTF.

Many counts were recorded for this clonotype. V is TRBV7-6 and J is TRBJ2-1; D is unresolved. Trimming cost V 7 bases and J 8 bases, with 21 bases left between them. The CDR3 spans 15 residues. The germline CDR1 and CDR2 sequences are SGHVS and FNYEAQ. The CDR3 loop reads CASTPGYTPRYEQFF. CDR3 bases: TGTGCCAGCACTCCCGGGTATACACCGAGGTATGAGCAGTTCTTC.

V and J are TRBV29-1 and TRBJ2-1, with D hard to call. Germline lookup yields CDR1 SQVTM and CDR2 ANQGSEA. Trimming shortened V by 5 bases and J by 0 bases, and 11 bases separated the two germline ends. CDR3 length: 14 amino acids. The CDR3 region is CSVNDLSSYNEQFF. The DNA of the CDR3 is TGCAGCGTTAATGACTTGAGCTCCTACAATGAGCAGTTCTTC.

Only a few counts were recorded for this clonotype. The chain combines TRBV4-1 with TRBJ1-5, with D perhaps TRBD1 (6 bases). Germline V CDR1 and CDR2: MGHRA, YSYEKL. V dropped 0 bases and J dropped 0 bases, with 9 bases sitting between them. CDR3 length: 16 amino acids. CDR3 in amino acids: CASSQDGGGSNQPQHF. DNA for the CDR3: TGCGCCAGCAGCCAAGATGGAGGGGGTAGCAATCAGCCCCAGCATTTT.